Included here is one TCR beta chain sequence, with context. Antigen: not known. Each UMI, carrying a 6-nucleotide sample barcode, came from template switching. TCRdb reprocessed the 5' RACE reads and reports one entry per CDR3 protein, with no DNA. The sample holds approximately 400,000 distinct CDR3 sequences. This CDR3 has 14 amino acids. Germline V gives CDR1 KGHSH, CDR2 LQKENI. This entry comes from a study of monozygotic twins with inflammatory bowel disease. Findings and limits, study-wide: There was no way to distinguish the different T cell subtypes. Twins with IBD were found to have lower TCRbeta diversity (inverse Simpson) than healthy co-twins. For repertoire similarity, concordant twins did not differ from discordant twins, possibly because power was limited.

This rearrangement joins TRBV18 to TRBJ2-7; TCRdb outputs TRBD1, but without DNA this stays unchecked. This receptor was obtained from a human donor with ulcerative colitis or Crohn's disease, or a healthy co-twin of an affected twin (not recorded which). The sample consisted of blood. The CDR3 spells CASSPNPSPYEQYF.